One TCR beta chain is described in this entry. Its antigen is currently unknown. This entry belongs to a study of monozygotic twins with inflammatory bowel disease. Study observations and caveats: Differing T cell subtypes remained indistinguishable. Some repertoire variability may stem from patients' differing immunosuppressive treatments.

For every sample, eight separate reactions were used to make cDNA. Added by template switching were UMIs that each held a 6-nucleotide sample barcode. Using the 5' RACE reads, TCRdb records one entry per CDR3 protein without DNA. This table holds under 200,000 distinct CDR3 sequences. This receptor was identified in a human donor with ulcerative colitis or Crohn's disease, or a healthy co-twin of an affected twin (not recorded which). The sequenced material came from blood.

This chain's CDR3 is CSAIPRGQGQYQPQHF. The chain uses TRBV20-1 and TRBJ1-5; lacking DNA, the TRBD1 call made by TCRdb goes unchecked. The CDR3 contains 16 residues. Germline V gene sequence: CDR1 DFQATT, CDR2 SNEGSKA (reference sequence).